These 4 T cell receptor beta chains share one sample of origin, sequenced in a study of control samples from healthy donors and cancer patients. The protocol was immunoSEQ multiplex PCR, while the TCRdb copy is restricted to in-frame clones and leaves out a portion. Here the sample spans some 130,000 clones, roughly 90% being singletons. What was sequenced was blood. These TCRs come from a woman aged 45-65 years in good health.

The V call is TRBV28, the J call TRBJ1-5, with D unresolved. With 6 bases removed from V and 5 bases from J, the gap between germline ends came to 8 bases. Germline values: CDR1 MDHEN, CDR2 SYDVKM. This CDR3 region has 12 residues. CDR3 residues: CASRPTYQPQHF. The CDR3 DNA reads TGTGCCAGCAGGCCTACTTATCAGCCCCAGCATTTT.

This clone turned up a few times. This chain links TRBV6-6 with TRBJ2-1; D not certain. Per germline, CDR1 MNHNY and CDR2 SVGAGI (reference sequence). The CDR3 extends over 12 amino acids. V gave up 8 bases and J gave up 3 bases, with 8 bases separating them. The CDR3 loop is CASVRDYNEQFF. The DNA of the CDR3 is TGTGCCAGCGTCCGAGACTACAATGAGCAGTTCTTC.

The CDR3 nucleotides read TGTGCCAGCTCGGTCGGCAGACCAGTAAACACTGAAGCTTTCTTT. This translates into CASSVGRPVNTEAFF. This chain uses TRBV7-9 with TRBJ1-1; unclear D gene. V was trimmed by 8 bases and J by 2 bases, leaving 18 bases between them. The germline V gene encodes CDR1 SEHNR and CDR2 FQNEAQ (reference sequence). The CDR3 has 15 residues.

CDR3 loop: CASSVGQGQETQYF. Written as DNA, the CDR3 is TGTGCCAGCAGCGTAGGGCAGGGCCAAGAGACCCAGTACTTC. The V call is TRBV9, the J call TRBJ2-5; possible D gene TRBD1, 5 bases. The CDR3 consists of 14 residues. CDR1 SGDLS and CDR2 YYNGEE come from the germline V gene. V was cut by 0 bases and J by 1 base, with 7 bases left in between.